The clone carrying this T cell receptor (beta chain) was found many times. The antigen is not known. The sample originates from a study of T cells in Graves' hyperthyroidism and ophthalmopathy. Stable hyperthyroidism: no ophthalmopathy progression over 18 months of follow-up. The V gene lost 10 bases and the J gene lost 0 bases, with 12 bases spanning the gap. This CDR3 is 13 amino acids long. RNA transcripts served as the template for amplifying TCR beta CDR3 regions. The HTBI primer set was used in a first-round RT-PCR of the TCR CDR3. TCRdb fed the multiplex PCR reads into MiXCR, producing one record per CDR3 protein. Of 530,000 or so distinct CDR3 sequences listed, around 42% are singletons. Points from the study as a whole: Among clonotypes expanded in thyroid above 0.001, most were also found in blood. Model-based prediction identified ophthalmopathy a median approximately 6.2 months prior to its onset. A model of 13 V-J features distinguished ophthalmopathy from stable hyperthyroidism.

The TCR sequence derives from a woman under 30 with Graves' hyperthyroidism. Sequenced input: peripheral blood or thyroid tissue (not recorded which). J is TRBJ1-1 and V is TRBV12-3 or TRBV12-4; D is uncertain. CDR3 coding DNA: TGTGCCACGGGCGGGCAGATGAACACTGAAGCTTTCTTT. Protein: CATGGQMNTEAFF.